The present T cell receptor beta chain was sequenced within a study of blood T cell repertoires in COVID-19. Overall study context: Whether acute or convalescent, the COVID-19 samples came from the United States, Italy and Spain. Sources were T cells, B-cell-depleted T cells, or PBMCs; the material itself was cDNA or gDNA.

This study enrolled people aged about 18 to 95 from around 26 US geographic areas. Authors' processing steps: From reference gene primer amplification, estimates of nucleated cell counts were derived. Produced via immunoSEQ multiplex PCR; TCRdb's table is partial and in-frame only. V and J calls and clone size follow that table, whereas D and trimming were derived from the DNA. The sample consists of about 280,000 clones, around 90% of them appearing once. The germline V and J ends were trimmed by 5 bases and 1 base, with 14 bases remaining between them. The CDR3 consists of 16 residues. The germline gives CDR1 MGHRA, CDR2 YSYEKL.

Sequenced: PBMCs or T cells enriched from blood (not recorded which). The clonotype comes from a woman between 18 and 30 years old with acute COVID-19. The chain is built from TRBV4-1 and TRBJ2-2; possible D gene TRBD2, 6 bases. The CDR3 coding sequence is TGCGCCAGCAGCTCCCGGAATAGCGGGAACACCGGGGAGCTGTTTTTT. Translated: CASSSRNSGNTGELFF.